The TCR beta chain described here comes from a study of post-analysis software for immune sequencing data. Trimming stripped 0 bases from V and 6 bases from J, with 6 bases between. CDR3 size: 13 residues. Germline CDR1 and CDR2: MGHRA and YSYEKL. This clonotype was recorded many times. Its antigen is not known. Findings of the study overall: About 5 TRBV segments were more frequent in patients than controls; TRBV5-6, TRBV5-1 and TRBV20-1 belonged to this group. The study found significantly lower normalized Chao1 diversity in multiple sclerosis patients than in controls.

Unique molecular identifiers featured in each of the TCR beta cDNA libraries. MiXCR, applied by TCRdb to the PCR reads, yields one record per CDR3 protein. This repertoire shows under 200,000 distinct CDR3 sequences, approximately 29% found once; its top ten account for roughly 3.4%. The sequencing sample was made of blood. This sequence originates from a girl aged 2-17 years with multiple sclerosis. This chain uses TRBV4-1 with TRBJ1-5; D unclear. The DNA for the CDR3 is TGCGCCAGCAGCCAAGATGAAGGTCAGCCCCAGCATTTT. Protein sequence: CASSQDEGQPQHF.